Listed below are T cell receptor beta chains from one sample, sequenced in a study of blood T cell repertoires in COVID-19. Using immunoSEQ multiplex PCR, the repertoire was profiled, and TCRdb retains in-frame clones only, with some absent. The data show over 400,000 clones, about 89% seen once. Material for sequencing was peripheral blood. These receptors all stem from a woman aged 50 to 65 with COVID-19, enrolled during active disease. Each CDR3 is given with its conserved first and last residue. The order of the fields is V gene, J gene, CDR3 length, CDR3 protein.

TRBV30	TRBJ1-3	15	CAWMGGKGSGNTIYF
TRBV2	TRBJ1-5	16	CASKGADRYSNQPQHF
TRBV19	TRBJ2-3	14	CASGGVRDTDTQYF
TRBV19	TRBJ2-7	12	CASSSTGREQYF
TRBV7-3	TRBJ2-3	15	CASSLRAGRTDTQYF
TRBV2	TRBJ1-2	13	CASSERGFYGYTF
TRBV7-3	TRBJ2-3	18	CASSLEGGPARDTDTQYF
TRBV5-1	TRBJ1-2	14	CASSLSQAGQGYTF
TRBV19	TRBJ2-1	14	CASSISRDRVKQFF
TRBV19	TRBJ1-5	16	CASSLWTPRGNQPQHF
TRBV30	TRBJ2-7	12	CAWSPVSYEQYF
TRBV6-5	TRBJ1-5	14	CASWLAGGNQPQHF
TRBV7-3	TRBJ2-7	15	CASSLSPVSSYEQYF
TRBV12-5	TRBJ2-2	15	CASGQRTAGAGELFF
TRBV5-1	TRBJ1-2	13	CASSPQAEGGYTF
TRBV5-6	TRBJ1-2	14	CASSGGSTLGGYTF
TRBV28	TRBJ1-1	15	CASRTGPSTNTEAFF
TRBV24-1	TRBJ1-2	14	CATSDPDRNYGYTF
TRBV19	TRBJ1-1	15	CASSWGRGVDTEAFF
TRBV3-1/TRBV3-2	TRBJ2-2	14	CASSQVSDTGELFF
TRBV6-5	TRBJ1-1	12	CASRGLNTEAFF
TRBV21-1	TRBJ1-1	15	CASSKAQGTISEAFF
TRBV19	TRBJ2-3	12	CASSRAGDTQYF
TRBV5-4	TRBJ2-6	14	CASSTGTGANVLTF
TRBV3-1/TRBV3-2	TRBJ1-2	14	CASSPPGGGYGYTF
TRBV11-2	TRBJ2-7	14	CASSSDRASYEQYF
TRBV2	TRBJ1-4	12	CASRVGQEKLFF
TRBV19	TRBJ2-3	15	CASSILSGGVDTQYF
TRBV5-8	TRBJ2-7	13	CASSLVRVGEQYF
TRBV15	TRBJ1-3	15	CATSRDSGAGNTIYF
TRBV3-1/TRBV3-2	TRBJ2-3	15	CASSPGTGPADTQYF
TRBV5-4	TRBJ1-1	15	CASSLVGAGGTEAFF
TRBV11-1	TRBJ2-5	12	CASSLNKETQYF
TRBV10-3	TRBJ2-2	14	CAIRPQGGTGELFF
TRBV5-1	TRBJ1-2	15	CASSNRDRGLEGYTF